Below, 26 T cell receptor beta chains from the same sample are listed, as sequenced in a study of tumor-infiltrating lymphocytes in primary liver carcinoma. The tissue used was unsorted bulk material of about 17-33 mg. RNA and DNA were co-extracted from it with the AllPrep DNA/RNA mini kit. The authors made TCR beta cDNA from around 500 ng total RNA with a constant-region primer. Each TCR beta library was derived from three nested multiplex PCR rounds that employed slightly modified ARM-PCR. PCR rounds one and two used TRBV1-TRBV30 forward primers with a C-beta reverse primer for 10 cycles each. TCRdb re-called the multiplex PCR reads with MiXCR, one entry per CDR3 protein. The sample records 90,000 to 100,000 distinct CDR3 sequences, approximately 71% being singletons. The source material was liver tumor tissue from sampling region 5. Subset in this sample: tumor region T5, tumor centre. These receptors were taken from an older woman with primary liver carcinoma and hepatitis B virus infection.

This clonotype has a count of ten or more. The chain is built from TRBV28 and TRBJ1-1; D is possibly TRBD1 (5 bases). Germline-derived CDR1 and CDR2 are MDHEN and SYDVKM. The CDR3 runs 15 residues. V was clipped by 5 bases and J by 2 bases, with 15 bases between them. The CDR3 nucleotides are TGTGCCAGCAGTGGGACGGAGACTCAAAACACTGAAGCTTTCTTT. Its protein product is CASSGTETQNTEAFF.

This clonotype was found once. One junction end disagrees with the germline gene, perhaps due to a read error. The V gene is TRBV6-1, the J gene TRBJ2-3; perhaps TRBD1 as D (5 bases). This CDR3 contains 15 residues. In germline, CDR1 is MNHNS, CDR2 SASEGT. CDR3 residues: CASSISVSNTGTQYF. In nucleotides, the CDR3 is TGTGCCAGCAGTATAAGCGTATCTAACACAGGTACGCAGTATTTT.

This clonotype appeared many times. This sequence joins TRBV5-4 and TRBJ2-3; 7 positions agree with TRBD2. Germline V gene data show CDR1 as SGHNT and CDR2 as YYREEE (reference sequence). With V trimmed by 4 bases and J by 0 bases, 2 bases remained unmatched. The length of the CDR3 is 14 residues. The CDR3 sequence: CASSRSGSTDTQYF. For the CDR3, the DNA is TGTGCCAGCAGCCGTAGCGGGAGCACAGATACGCAGTATTTT.

This clonotype was seen only a few times. One end of the junction fails to match germline, which may point to a read error. V gene TRBV11-2 combines with J gene TRBJ2-2, with a tentative D call TRBD2 (5 bases). The CDR3 is 15 residues long. Germline V gene sequence: CDR1 SGHAT, CDR2 FQNNGV. CDR3 sequence reads: CASSPPQGPTGELLF. The CDR3 DNA is TGTGCCAGCAGCCCTCCGCAAGGACCGACTGGGGAGCTGTTATTC.

This clonotype was observed at least ten times. The CDR3 spells CAITPDRGQHEQYF. The CDR3 DNA reads as TGTGCCATCACCCCGGACAGGGGGCAGCACGAGCAGTACTTC. V and J are TRBV10-3 and TRBJ2-7; 11 bases align to TRBD1. V gave up 7 bases and J gave up 5 bases; unmatched junction bases: 7. Per the germline V gene, CDR1 is ENHRY and CDR2 is SYGVKD. The CDR3 has 14 residues.

The gene calls are TRBV14 and TRBJ2-1, with D possibly matching TRBD2 (6 bases). The CDR3 extends over 16 amino acids. The V end lost 4 bases, the J end lost 9 bases, and 22 bases lay between the germline ends. Germline loops: CDR1 SGHDN, CDR2 FVKESK. As DNA, the CDR3 is TGTGCCAGCAGCCGGGTGGGCGGGAATGGCCTTGGTGAGCAGTTCTTC. Protein sequence: CASSRVGGNGLGEQFF.

As regards this clonotype: A single base separates this from a much larger clone, so it may be a read error. V and J are TRBV5-1 and TRBJ2-3; TRBD2 might be the D (6 bases). Germline loops: CDR1 SGHRS, CDR2 YFSETQ. The CDR3 sequence is 14 residues long. DNA for the CDR3: TGCGCCAGCGGCTTGGGGGGTGCCACAGATACGCAGTATTTT. This sequence encodes CASGLGGATDTQYF. Drawing the rest from reference TRBV5-1 and TRBJ2-3, the complete variable domain is KAGVTQTPRYLIKTRGQQVTLSCSPISGHRSVSWYQQTPGQGLQFLFEYFSETQRNKGNFPGRFSGRQFSNSRSEMNVSTLELGDSALYLCASGLGGATDTQYFGPGTRLTVL.

On this clonotype: A junction boundary mismatches the germline segment, possibly from a read error. The CDR3 loop reads CAISEYRHSSYEQCF. In nucleotides, the CDR3 is TGTGCCATCAGTGAATATCGACACAGCTCCTACGAGCAGTGCTTC. This sequence joins TRBV6-1 and TRBJ2-7; unclear D gene. The length of the CDR3 is 15 residues. Germline V gene lookup returns CDR1 MNHNS and CDR2 SASEGT.

In this sample, this clonotype turned up a few times. One base away lies a much larger clone, so this may be a sequencing read error. The gene calls are TRBV10-2 and TRBJ2-3, with D uncertain. CDR3 length equals 14 residues. Germline values: CDR1 WSHSY, CDR2 SAAADI. The CDR3, as DNA: TGCACCAGCAGTGAGGCGTGGAGCACAGATACGCAGTATTTT. This translates into CTSSEAWSTDTQYF.

Comments on this clonotype: A much larger clone lies one base from this, so it may be a read error. This chain connects TRBV4-1 to TRBJ2-7; D may be TRBD1 or TRBD2 (5 bases each). The germline V gene encodes CDR1 MGHRA and CDR2 YSYEKL. The CDR3 totals 16 residues. CDR3 region: CASSQGYSGPTYEHYF. CDR3 coding DNA: TGCGCCAGCAGCCAAGGGTATTCGGGACCCACCTACGAGCACTACTTC.

This clonotype was seen just once. V and J are TRBV11-2 and TRBJ2-2; D tentatively fits TRBD1 or TRBD2 (5 bases each). The length of the CDR3 is 15 residues. CDR1 and CDR2 from the germline V gene are SGHAT and FQNNGV. Trimming pared 6 bases from V and 7 bases from J, leaving 18 bases between. The CDR3 protein is CASSPPQGPNGELFF. CDR3 sequence (DNA): TGTGCCAGCAGTCCTCCGCAGGGACCGAACGGGGAGCTGTTTTTT.

This clonotype was seen a single time. A read error may account for a junction end that differs from germline. The genes are TRBV29-1 and TRBJ2-2, with a weak D call TRBD2 (5 bases). The CDR3 length is 13 residues. Germline V CDR1 and CDR2: SQVTM, ANQGSEA. This CDR3 is CGVILVSPGELFF. The CDR3 DNA is TGCGGCGTTATTCTGGTCTCCCCCGGGGAGCTGTTTTTC.

Remarks on this clonotype: Without the conserved terminal phenylalanine or tryptophan, this CDR3 likely stems from a read error. The chain combines TRBV19 with TRBJ1-1; D unresolved. The CDR3 loop spans 16 amino acids. Germline V gives CDR1 LNHDA, CDR2 SQIVND (reference sequence). Trimming shortened V by 7 bases and J by 4 bases, and 22 bases separated the two germline ends. CDR3 sequence reads: CASTQRGGRRSTEAFI. DNA for the CDR3: TGTGCCAGTACTCAACGGGGAGGGAGGAGAAGCACTGAAGCTTTCATT.

The rearrangement joins TRBV29-1 to TRBJ2-7; tentatively, D is TRBD1 or TRBD2 (7 bases each). Germline values: CDR1 SQVTM, CDR2 ANQGSEA. The CDR3 length is 14 residues. The CDR3 is CCARRDREGYEQYF. Written as DNA, the CDR3 is TGCTGCGCCAGAAGAGACAGGGAGGGCTACGAGCAGTACTTC.

Comments on this clonotype: A much larger clone lies a single base off, so this may be a read error. The chain has TRBV12-3 or TRBV12-4 and TRBJ2-2, with D maybe TRBD1 (6 bases). This CDR3 region has 16 residues. CDR3 sequence: CASSPQGIANTVELFF. DNA for the CDR3: TGTGCCAGCAGTCCTCAGGGGATCGCGAACACCGTGGAGCTGTTTTTT.

Ten or more counts support this clonotype. The chain carries TRBV6-5 and TRBJ1-4; maybe TRBD1 (6 bases). In germline, CDR1 is MNHEY, CDR2 SVGAGI. The CDR3 sequence is 14 residues long. V lost 6 bases, J lost 0 bases, and 8 bases lay in between. The CDR3 reads CASSRGTTNEKLFF. CDR3 DNA: TGTGCCAGCAGCAGGGGAACAACTAATGAAAAACTGTTTTTT.

With regard to this clonotype: At one boundary the junction diverges from the germline segment, which might be a read error. This chain connects TRBV11-3 to TRBJ2-1; no clear D gene. Looked up from germline, CDR1 is SGHNT and CDR2 is YENEEA. The CDR3 runs 16 residues. DNA for the CDR3: TGTGCCGGCAGCCCCCCCGGAGATTCCAATTATAATGAGCGGTTCTTC. As protein: CAGSPPGDSNYNERFF.

This clonotype was seen only a few times. V gene TRBV30 combines with J gene TRBJ2-7; D is perhaps TRBD2 (6 bases). The CDR3 is 11 residues long. Germline loops: CDR1 GTSNPN, CDR2 SVGIG (reference sequence). V was clipped by 5 bases and J by 6 bases, with 11 bases between them. The CDR3 bases are TGTGCCTGGGGAGTCGGGGGCGAGCAGTACTTC. Residues: CAWGVGGEQYF. Full variable domain (remainder filled in from reference TRBV30 and TRBJ2-7): SQTIHQWPATLVQPVGSPLSLECTVEGTSNPNLYWYRQAAGRGLQLLFYSVGIGQISSEVPQNLSASRPQDRQFILSSKKLLLSDSGFYLCAWGVGGEQYFGPGTRLTVT.

Turning to this clonotype: Here the CDR3 omits its conserved ending phenylalanine or tryptophan, so a read error is the likely source. The gene calls are TRBV5-5 and TRBJ1-1; D is uncertain. Germline V CDR1 and CDR2: SGHKS, YYEKEE (reference sequence). CDR3 length: 13 amino acids. The CDR3 loop is CASSFSGQTEAFL. The CDR3 nucleotides are TGCGCCAGCAGCTTTTCTGGGCAGACTGAAGCTTTCCTT.

This clonotype rates as medium-sized. The rearrangement links TRBV11-3 to TRBJ2-1, with 13 bases lining up with TRBD2. Losses at the gene ends were 1 base for V and 9 bases for J; bases not matched to a gene: 3. The CDR3 loop spans 15 amino acids. Per the germline V gene, CDR1 is SGHNT and CDR2 is YENEEA. The CDR3 here is CASSLGTSGSLEQFF. The CDR3 DNA follows: TGTGCCAGCAGCTTAGGGACTAGCGGGAGTCTTGAGCAGTTCTTC.

Notes on this clonotype: A much more abundant neighbour one base away suggests this may be a read error. J is TRBJ1-5 and V is TRBV7-8; D gene unclear. CDR3 length: 16 amino acids. Germline-derived CDR1 and CDR2 are SGHVS and FQNEAQ. CDR3: CANSLVFTPGNQPQHF. The CDR3 DNA is TGTGCCAACAGCTTAGTATTCACTCCGGGGAATCAGCCCCAGCATTTT.

Notes on this clonotype: Germline and junction disagree at one end, which may indicate a read error. The chain is built from TRBV28 and TRBJ2-2; D ambiguous. Germline values: CDR1 MDHEN, CDR2 SYDVKM. There are 16 residues in the CDR3. The DNA for the CDR3 is TGTGCCAACAGTGATCGGTCCCCAAAGCTTTCCGGGGAGCTGTTTTTT. Its translation is CANSDRSPKLSGELFF.

About this clonotype: The junction departs from the called germline gene at one end, perhaps through a read error. The chain links TRBV11-2 to TRBJ2-1; TRBD2 aligns across 14 bases. The CDR3 contains 17 residues. CDR1 is SGHAT, CDR2 FQNNGV, per germline. As DNA, the CDR3 is TGTGCCAGCAGCAGGAGACTAGCGGGAGGGTCCGGGGATGAGCAGTCCTTC. This sequence encodes CASSRRLAGGSGDEQSF.

Worth noting for this clonotype: A read error may be the cause here, since a much bigger clone is one base away. The V and J genes are TRBV28 and TRBJ1-5; no clear D. CDR3 length equals 14 residues. Looked up from germline, CDR1 is MDHEN and CDR2 is SYDVKM. CDR3 region: CATSLHGNNQPQHF. The CDR3 DNA reads TGTGCCACCAGTCTACACGGCAATAATCAGCCCCAGCATTTT.

On this clonotype: The missing conserved phenylalanine or tryptophan at the end of this CDR3 makes a read error likely. J is TRBJ1-2 and V is TRBV11-2; the D gene is possibly TRBD1 (6 bases). The germline V and J ends were trimmed by 2 bases and 4 bases, with 11 bases remaining between them. This CDR3 is 14 amino acids long. Germline V gives CDR1 SGHAT, CDR2 FQNNGV. The CDR3 protein is CASSLNRVLYGYTL. The CDR3 DNA sequence: TGTGCCAGCAGCTTAAACAGGGTACTCTATGGCTACACCTTA.

The CDR3 protein is CASSPPTWGYNEQFF. CDR3 in DNA: TGTGCCAGCTCACCACCTACTTGGGGATACAATGAGCAGTTCTTC. The chain is built from TRBV18 and TRBJ2-1; D is ambiguous. Germline CDR1 reads KGHSH; CDR2 reads LQKENI. V was cut by 0 bases and J by 4 bases, with 10 bases left in between. The CDR3 totals 15 residues.